This T cell receptor (beta chain) was captured by sequencing in a study of T cell responses to AZD1222 COVID-19 vaccine. Profiled with immunoSEQ multiplex PCR; TCRdb holds only in-frame clones, not every one. This table has roughly 100,000 clones, 91% appearing once. Trimming pared 0 bases from V and 8 bases from J, leaving 13 bases between. CDR1 and CDR2 from the germline V gene are SGHTA and FQGTGA. This CDR3 region has 14 residues. This TCR derives from an adult in good health. Sequencing used peripheral blood, obtained on day 0 of AZD1222 vaccination. V gene TRBV7-3 combines with J gene TRBJ1-1; D remains unclear. CDR3 sequence reads: CASSLTVGALEAFF. The CDR3 DNA follows: TGTGCCAGCAGCTTAACGGTGGGAGCTCTCGAAGCTTTCTTT.